This is a list of T cell receptor beta chains from one sample in a study of blood T cell repertoires in COVID-19. Clones were sequenced by immunoSEQ multiplex PCR, and TCRdb holds only the in-frame ones, with some missing. The profile shows approximately 300,000 clones, almost 90% of them singletons. Sequencing was carried out using peripheral blood. The source is a woman aged 25-40 years with COVID-19, enrolled during active disease. Both conserved end residues are part of each CDR3. Size is stated for part of the rows, as once, few or many counts, or as a class when the clone is expanded.

TRBJ1-2 | - | TRBV6-6 | CASSIGTPGGGYTF
TRBJ1-1 | - | TRBV4-1 | CASSQEFRGNTEAFF
TRBJ1-2 | - | TRBV4-1 | CASSPREGTGADYGYTF
TRBJ2-7 | - | TRBV29-1 | CSVGVPGQVYYEQYF
TRBJ2-1 | - | TRBV10-3 | CAISEESSYNEQFF
TRBJ1-4 | - | TRBV28 | CASRPTRIGGRSNEKLFF
TRBJ1-4 | - | TRBV3-1/TRBV3-2 | CASSPTTALRLFF
TRBJ2-7 | - | TRBV30 | CAWSRLAGYEQYF
TRBJ2-3 | few | TRBV5-1 | CASSLSGADTDTQYF
TRBJ2-2 | - | TRBV21-1 | CASRQDSLFTGELFF
TRBJ2-7 | - | TRBV19 | CASSTGLAAAYEQYF
TRBJ1-3 | - | TRBV19 | CASSGQAAGNTIYF
TRBJ2-1 | - | TRBV13 | CASSLGLAGVGNEQFF